One T cell receptor beta chain is described in this entry. TEMRA cells were enriched by FACS, and CD4+ and CD8+ T cells were negatively isolated. The sample belongs to a study of CD8 T cells in Susac syndrome. Between the trimmed V and J ends, which lost 4 bases and 3 bases, there was a span of 7 bases. Germline assignment: CDR1 SEHNR and CDR2 FQNEAQ (reference sequence). There are 12 residues in the CDR3. Random hexamers were used to reverse transcribe about 0.45 to 1 ug of RNA. TCR beta CDR3 was amplified by immunoSEQ covering 54 Vbeta and 13 Jbeta. TCRdb re-derived calls from the immunoSEQ multiplex PCR reads in MiXCR, one entry per CDR3 protein. The profile shows approximately 80,000 distinct CDR3 sequences, 94% of them singletons.

The V call is TRBV7-9, the J call TRBJ2-7; D not resolved. This receptor was obtained from a human donor with Susac syndrome. The sequenced sample consisted of CD8+ T cells from PBMCs. CDR3 sequence reads: CASSSRSYEQYF. CDR3 in DNA: TGTGCCAGCAGCTCACGGAGCTACGAGCAGTACTTC.